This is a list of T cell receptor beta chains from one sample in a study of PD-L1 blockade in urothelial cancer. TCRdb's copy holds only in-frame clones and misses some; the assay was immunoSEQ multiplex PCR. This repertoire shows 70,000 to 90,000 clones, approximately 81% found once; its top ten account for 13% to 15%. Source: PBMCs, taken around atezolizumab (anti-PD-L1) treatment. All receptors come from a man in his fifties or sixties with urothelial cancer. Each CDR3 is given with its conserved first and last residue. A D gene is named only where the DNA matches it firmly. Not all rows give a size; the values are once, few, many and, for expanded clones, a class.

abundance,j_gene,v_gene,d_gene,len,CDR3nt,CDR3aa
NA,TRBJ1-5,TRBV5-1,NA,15,TGCGCCAGCAGCTTGACAGGTGGGAGCAATCAGCCCCAGCATTTT,CASSLTGGSNQPQHF
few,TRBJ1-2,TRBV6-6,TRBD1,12,TGTGCCAGCAGCCGGGACAGCTATGGCTACACCTTC,CASSRDSYGYTF
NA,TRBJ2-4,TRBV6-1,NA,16,TGTGCCAGCAGTGAACTAGACCTGGCCTCCAAAAACATTCAGTACTTC,CASSELDLASKNIQYF
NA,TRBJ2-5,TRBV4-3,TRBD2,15,TGCGCCAGCAGCCAAGATTGGGGAGGGCAAGAGACCCAGTACTTC,CASSQDWGGQETQYF
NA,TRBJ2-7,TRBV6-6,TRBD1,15,TGTGCCAGCAGTTACCCAGACAGGGCAGGAAGTGAGCAGTACTTC,CASSYPDRAGSEQYF
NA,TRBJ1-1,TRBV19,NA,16,TGTGCCAGTAGTATAGTTGGGGGGGTCATGAACACTGAAGCTTTCTTT,CASSIVGGVMNTEAFF
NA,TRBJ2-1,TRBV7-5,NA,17,TGTGCCAGAAGCCTCGGACAGGAAGGGAGCTCCTACAATGAGCAGTTCTTC,CARSLGQEGSSYNEQFF
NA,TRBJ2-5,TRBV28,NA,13,TGTGCCAGCAGTTTAATTATGCAAGAGACCCAGTACTTC,CASSLIMQETQYF
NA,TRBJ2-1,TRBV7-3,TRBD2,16,TGTGCCAGCAGCTTAACGTTTGGCGGGAGGGCCGATGAGCAGTTCTTC,CASSLTFGGRADEQFF
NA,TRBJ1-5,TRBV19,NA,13,TGTGCCAGTAGTATAGTCCCGATACAACCCCAGCATTTT,CASSIVPIQPQHF